This TCR beta chain is from a study of CD8 T cells in Susac syndrome. The RNA, about 0.45 to 1 ug, was put through reverse transcription using random hexamers. From the immunoSEQ multiplex PCR reads, TCRdb called clonotypes with MiXCR, one entry per CDR3 protein. The table shows 95,000 to 150,000 distinct CDR3 sequences, with 95% to 96% occurring only once. This clonotype was seen only once. V lost 6 bases, J lost 9 bases, and 11 bases stayed unmatched. CDR3 length: 15 residues. Sequencing used CD4+ T cells from PBMCs. The chain recombines TRBV12-3 or TRBV12-4 with TRBJ2-7, with 13 nucleotides matching TRBD2. This clonotype was sampled from a human donor with Susac syndrome. CDR3 sequence reads: CASSPGGLAGVLQYF. CDR3 sequence (DNA): TGTGCCAGCAGCCCGGGCGGACTAGCGGGAGTATTGCAGTACTTC.